This T cell receptor beta chain comes out of a study of T-cell memory formation after mild COVID-19. Study-level results: Clones from the second wave (peaking day 37) had unconfirmed SARS-CoV-2 specificity. The main location of contracting CD4+ clones was CM and EM, and that of contracting CD8+ clones was EMRA. Within pre-infection memory, some responding clones were found, suggesting cross-reactive memory joined.

In regard to this clonotype: Its target is not known.

UMIs and sample barcodes were carried by the TCR alpha and TCR beta cDNA libraries that 5'RACE produced using constant-segment primers. TCRdb called the 5' RACE reads again in MiXCR, with one record for every CDR3 protein. The sample contains 450,000 to 650,000 distinct CDR3 sequences, 15% to 20% of which appear only once. This CDR3 has 11 amino acids. Unmatched junction bases numbered 6, after V lost 3 bases and J lost 13 bases. Germline assignment: CDR1 DFQATT and CDR2 SNEGSKA (reference sequence). The chain links TRBV20-1 to TRBJ2-1; 7 bases are shared with TRBD1. Sequences were obtained from PBMCs or a T cell subset sorted from them (not recorded which). The origin of this receptor is an adult woman who had mild COVID-19 (a few samples of this study predate the infection). Cell type and time point are not known. CDR3 residues: CSARGRTGQFF. CDR3 sequence (DNA): TGCAGTGCTAGGGGACGGACAGGTCAGTTCTTC.